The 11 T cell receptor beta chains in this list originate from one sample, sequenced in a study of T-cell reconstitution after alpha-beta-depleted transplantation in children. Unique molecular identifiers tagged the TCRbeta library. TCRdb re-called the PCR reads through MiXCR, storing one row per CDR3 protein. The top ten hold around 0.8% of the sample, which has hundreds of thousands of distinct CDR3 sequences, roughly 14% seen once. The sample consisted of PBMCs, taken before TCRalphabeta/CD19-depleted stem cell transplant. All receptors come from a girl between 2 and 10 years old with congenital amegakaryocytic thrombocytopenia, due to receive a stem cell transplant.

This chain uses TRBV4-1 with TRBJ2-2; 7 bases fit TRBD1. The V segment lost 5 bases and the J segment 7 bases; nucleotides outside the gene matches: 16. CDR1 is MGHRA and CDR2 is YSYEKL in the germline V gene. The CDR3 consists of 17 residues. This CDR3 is CASSDTLGGVVDGELFF. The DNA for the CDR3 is TGCGCCAGCAGCGACACACTAGGGGGCGTGGTAGACGGGGAGCTGTTTTTT.

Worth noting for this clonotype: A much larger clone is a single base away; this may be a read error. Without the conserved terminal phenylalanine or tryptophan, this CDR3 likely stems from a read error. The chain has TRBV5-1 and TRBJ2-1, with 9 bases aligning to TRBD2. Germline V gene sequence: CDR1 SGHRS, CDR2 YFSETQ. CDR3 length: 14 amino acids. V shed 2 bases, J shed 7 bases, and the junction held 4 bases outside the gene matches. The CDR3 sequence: CASSFSGSGNEQFL. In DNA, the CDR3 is TGCGCCAGCAGCTTTAGCGGGAGTGGGAATGAGCAGTTCCTC.

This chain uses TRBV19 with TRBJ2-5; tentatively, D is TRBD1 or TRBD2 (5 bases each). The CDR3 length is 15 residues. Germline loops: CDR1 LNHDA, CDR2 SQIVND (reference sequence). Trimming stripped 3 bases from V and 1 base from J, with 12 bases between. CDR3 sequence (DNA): TGTGCCAGTAGTATGAATCCAGGGACCCAAGAGACCCAGTACTTC. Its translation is CASSMNPGTQETQYF.

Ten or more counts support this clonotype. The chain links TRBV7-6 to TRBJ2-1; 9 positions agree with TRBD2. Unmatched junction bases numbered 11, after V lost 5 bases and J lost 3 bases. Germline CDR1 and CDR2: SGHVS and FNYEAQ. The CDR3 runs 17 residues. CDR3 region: CASSRVPGLANYNEQFF. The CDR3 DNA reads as TGTGCCAGCAGCAGAGTACCGGGACTAGCTAACTACAATGAGCAGTTCTTC.

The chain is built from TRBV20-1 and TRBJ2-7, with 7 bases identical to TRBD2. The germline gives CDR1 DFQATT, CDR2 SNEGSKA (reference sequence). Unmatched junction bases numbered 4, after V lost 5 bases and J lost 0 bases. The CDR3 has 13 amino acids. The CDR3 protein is CSAQASGSYEQYF. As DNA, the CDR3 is TGCAGTGCTCAAGCTAGCGGCTCCTACGAGCAGTACTTC.

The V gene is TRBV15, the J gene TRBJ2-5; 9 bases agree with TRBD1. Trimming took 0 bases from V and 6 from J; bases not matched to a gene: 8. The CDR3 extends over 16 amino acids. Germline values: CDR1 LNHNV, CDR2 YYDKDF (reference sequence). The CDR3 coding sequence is TGTGCCACCAGCAGAGATGGACAGGGGCCCGGGAAGACCCAGTACTTC. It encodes CATSRDGQGPGKTQYF.

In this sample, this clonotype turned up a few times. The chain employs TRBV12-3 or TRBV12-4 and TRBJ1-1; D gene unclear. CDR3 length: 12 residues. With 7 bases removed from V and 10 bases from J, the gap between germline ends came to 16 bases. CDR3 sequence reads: CASTLIRGSAFF. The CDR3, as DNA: TGTGCCAGCACCTTGATTAGAGGTTCAGCTTTCTTT.

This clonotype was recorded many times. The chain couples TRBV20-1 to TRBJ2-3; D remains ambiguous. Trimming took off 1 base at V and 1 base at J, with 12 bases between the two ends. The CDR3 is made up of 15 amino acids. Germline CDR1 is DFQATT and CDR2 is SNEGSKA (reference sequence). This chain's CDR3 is CSARGRLVGTDTQYF. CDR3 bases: TGCAGTGCTAGAGGAAGACTGGTGGGCACAGATACGCAGTATTTT.

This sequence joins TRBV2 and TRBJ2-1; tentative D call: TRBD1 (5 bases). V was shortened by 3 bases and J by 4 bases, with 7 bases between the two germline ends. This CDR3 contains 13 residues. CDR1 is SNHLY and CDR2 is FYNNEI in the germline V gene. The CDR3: CASSEGPYNEQFF. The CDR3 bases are TGTGCCAGCAGTGAGGGGCCTTACAATGAGCAGTTCTTC. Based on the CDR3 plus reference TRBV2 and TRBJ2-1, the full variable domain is EPEVTQTPSHQVTQMGQEVILRCVPISNHLYFYWYRQILGQKVEFLVSFYNNEISEKSEIFDDQFSVERPDGSNFTLKIRSTKLEDSAMYFCASSEGPYNEQFFGPGTRLTVL.

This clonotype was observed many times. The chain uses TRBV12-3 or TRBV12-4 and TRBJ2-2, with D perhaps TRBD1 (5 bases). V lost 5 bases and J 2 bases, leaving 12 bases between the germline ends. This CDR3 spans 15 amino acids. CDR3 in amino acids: CASSQLGHNTGELFF. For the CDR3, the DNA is TGTGCCAGCAGTCAACTCGGACACAACACCGGGGAGCTGTTTTTT.

The CDR3 coding sequence is TGCAGTGCTGATAAAGGGGAGACCCAGTACTTC. Translation: CSADKGETQYF. The chain links TRBV20-1 to TRBJ2-5; D call uncertain. V was clipped by 5 bases and J by 5 bases, with 9 bases between them. Germline V gene lookup returns CDR1 DFQATT and CDR2 SNEGSKA (reference sequence). The CDR3 extends over 11 amino acids.